The present T cell receptor beta chain was sequenced within a study of T cell responses to AZD1222 COVID-19 vaccine. Study results and caveats: Donor demographics were predominantly white British with a female majority; clonal diversity may be underestimated. Spike-specific TCR breadth rose after two AZD1222 doses, and depth rose as well. Seropositive AZD1222 recipients at baseline numbered only five to seven.

In germline, CDR1 is SGHAT, CDR2 FQNNGV. This CDR3 spans 15 amino acids. V was clipped by 5 bases and J by 3 bases, with 15 bases between them. On this clone: No antigen is known for it.

Data came from immunoSEQ multiplex PCR; TCRdb stores just in-frame clones and leaves some out. In the table there are some 170,000 clones, approximately 90% of which are singletons. The chain joins TRBV11-2 to TRBJ2-3; the D is unclear. The sequence was collected from an adult who received the MenACWY meningococcal vaccine as a control. Sample: peripheral blood, taken 28 days after the second dose of the MenACWY control vaccine. The DNA for the CDR3 is TGTGCCAGCAGCCTAATGGGGTTGAGGACAGATACGCAGTATTTT. Translating it yields CASSLMGLRTDTQYF. The variable domain in full, completed from reference TRBV11-2 and TRBJ2-3, reads EAGVAQSPRYKIIEKRQSVAFWCNPISGHATLYWYQQILGQGPKLLIQFQNNGVVDDSQLPKDRFSAERLKGVDSTLKIQPAKLEDSAVYLCASSLMGLRTDTQYFGPGTRLTVL.